This T cell receptor beta chain was observed in a study of T cell responses to AZD1222 COVID-19 vaccine. Study at large: Researchers grouped second doses given at about 4 or about 12 weeks into one pool.

The study, taken as a whole, reports: Nearly half of spike-specific TCRs reportedly target unmutated variant regions. Donors in the cohort were predominantly white British and more often female, and clonal diversity was possibly underestimated. Repertoires were obtained only post-peak T cell response.

The CDR3 has 14 residues. Germline V CDR1 and CDR2: MDHEN, SYDVKM. The V gene lost 10 bases and the J gene lost 9 bases, with 24 bases spanning the gap. This clone showed up just once. What it binds is not known. TCRdb keeps only in-frame clones here, not all; method: immunoSEQ multiplex PCR. The data contain about 73,000 clones, around 89% of them singletons. The clonotype originates from an adult in good health. This rearrangement joins TRBV28 to TRBJ2-5; D tentatively fits TRBD1 or TRBD2 (7 bases each). The sequenced sample was peripheral blood, obtained on day 0 of AZD1222 vaccination. The CDR3 region is CAISGGDTSAAQYF. CDR3 bases: TGTGCCATTTCAGGGGGGGACACCTCGGCGGCCCAGTACTTC.